A single sample is the source of the 20 T cell receptor beta chains below, sequenced in a study of cytomegalovirus exposure and HLA in healthy donors. The PCR was carried out with 60 Vbeta primers and 13 Jbeta primers. The method was immunoSEQ multiplex PCR; TCRdb's version includes in-frame clones alone and lacks a portion of them. This listing includes some 130,000 clones. The specimen sequenced was PBMCs. The receptors shown here come from a man between 18 and 35 years old in good health and CMV-seronegative.

V is TRBV27 and J is TRBJ2-5, with 9 positions matching TRBD1. From germline, CDR1 is MNHEY and CDR2 SMNVEV (reference sequence). V lost 4 bases, J lost 3 bases, and 6 bases stayed unmatched. The CDR3 runs to 15 residues. In nucleotides, the CDR3 is TGTGCCAGCAGTTGGGACAGGGTTCTTGAAGAGACCCAGTACTTC. Its translation is CASSWDRVLEETQYF.

The rearrangement uses TRBV14 and TRBJ2-3; TRBD1 matches 7 bases. Germline lookup yields CDR1 SGHDN and CDR2 FVKESK. CDR3 length equals 16 residues. After removal of 4 bases from V and 0 bases from J, the junction contained 7 bases not matched to a gene. CDR3 sequence reads: CASSRIRQGSTDTQYF. In DNA form, the CDR3 reads TGTGCCAGCAGCCGTATCAGACAGGGCAGCACAGATACGCAGTATTTT.

The chain is built from TRBV5-1 and TRBJ2-3, with 7 bases lining up with TRBD1. This CDR3 has 17 residues. With 4 bases clipped from V and 3 bases from J, the junction kept 14 bases outside the gene matches. From germline, CDR1 is SGHRS and CDR2 YFSETQ. CDR3 amino acids: CASSGTRQGRLTDTQYF. CDR3 nucleotide sequence: TGCGCCAGCAGCGGCACCAGACAGGGACGGTTAACAGATACGCAGTATTTT.

This chain connects TRBV29-1 to TRBJ2-7; possibly TRBD1 for D (5 bases). V was trimmed by 4 bases and J by 0 bases, leaving 19 bases between them. The CDR3 is 16 residues long. Germline V gene lookup returns CDR1 SQVTM and CDR2 ANQGSEA. The DNA for the CDR3 is TGCAGCGTTGTGGGTGGAAAGGACACCGGCTCCTACGAGCAGTACTTC. This codes for CSVVGGKDTGSYEQYF.

The V gene is TRBV6-6, the J gene TRBJ1-2; 8 positions match TRBD1. The CDR3 is 15 residues long. V lost 6 bases to trimming and J lost 7 bases; unmatched junction nucleotides: 13. Germline CDR1 MNHNY, CDR2 SVGAGI (reference sequence). CDR3: CASSPPLEDRAGYTF. The DNA for the CDR3 is TGTGCCAGCAGCCCCCCACTAGAGGACAGGGCTGGCTACACCTTC.

The chain recombines TRBV27 with TRBJ2-5; D is unresolved. The V and J ends lost 4 bases and 5 bases respectively, with 8 bases between them. CDR1 and CDR2 from the germline V gene are MNHEY and SMNVEV (reference sequence). This CDR3 spans 12 amino acids. In DNA form, the CDR3 reads TGTGCCAGCAGTTCCGGGTTGGAGACCCAGTACTTC. It specifies CASSSGLETQYF.

For the CDR3, the DNA is TGTGCCAGCAGTTACCTTGAACAGGCTCGGGAGTTCTTC. Its protein is CASSYLEQAREFF. V is TRBV6-5 and J is TRBJ2-1; a weak D match, TRBD1 (5 bases). This CDR3 contains 13 residues. Germline CDR1 MNHEY, CDR2 SVGAGI. V lost 2 bases, J lost 14 bases, and 16 bases lay in between.

V gene TRBV7-2 combines with J gene TRBJ2-2; D call uncertain. In germline, CDR1 is SGHTA, CDR2 FQGNSA. V was trimmed by 5 bases and J by 2 bases, leaving 6 bases between them. There are 13 residues in the CDR3. For the CDR3, the DNA is TGTGCCAGCAGCCCATCAAACACCGGGGAGCTGTTTTTT. This translates into CASSPSNTGELFF. The variable domain in full, completed from reference TRBV7-2 and TRBJ2-2, reads GAGVSQSPSNKVTEKGKDVELRCDPISGHTALYWYRQSLGQGLEFLIYFQGNSAPDKSGLPSDRFSAERTGGSVSTLTIQRTQQEDSAVYLCASSPSNTGELFFGEGSRLTVL.

This chain links TRBV7-2 with TRBJ2-5; 9 bases match TRBD1. J gave up 3 bases and V 2 bases, and 13 bases lay outside the gene matches. This CDR3 region has 18 residues. Germline values: CDR1 SGHTA, CDR2 FQGNSA. CDR3: CASSLPVMTGGREETQYF. CDR3 coding DNA: TGTGCCAGCAGCTTACCCGTCATGACAGGGGGACGGGAAGAGACCCAGTACTTC.

This chain links TRBV9 with TRBJ2-5, with a possible D match to TRBD1 (7 bases). With the DNA end fitting TRBJ2-7 better, the J assignment may be wrong. The germline CDR1 and CDR2 sequences are SGDLS and YYNGEE. CDR3 length: 15 residues. CDR3 protein: CASSLRGTDSYEQYF. CDR3 DNA: TGTGCCAGCAGCCTCCGGGGGACAGACTCCTACGAGCAGTACTTC.

The chain combines TRBV19 with TRBJ2-7; perhaps TRBD1 as D (7 bases). V lost 0 bases to trimming and J lost 2 bases, with 14 bases between them. Germline-derived CDR1 and CDR2 are LNHDA and SQIVND (reference sequence). CDR3 size: 16 residues. The CDR3 reads CASSIDQAGGPYEQYF. For the CDR3, the DNA is TGTGCCAGTAGTATAGATCAAGCAGGGGGGCCCTACGAGCAGTACTTC.

This chain joins TRBV28 and TRBJ1-2, with 9 bases aligning to TRBD1. Trimming removed 3 bases from V and 7 bases from J; junction bases left unmatched: 6. The V gene's germline CDR1 is MDHEN and CDR2 SYDVKM. The CDR3 is made up of 14 amino acids. CDR3 coding DNA: TGTGCCAGCAGTTTTTTGGACAGGGGAGGTGGCTACACCTTC. This encodes CASSFLDRGGGYTF.

The genes are TRBV9 and TRBJ1-2; TRBD1 aligns across 8 bases. V was clipped by 3 bases and J by 8 bases; unmatched bases: 6. The CDR3 sequence is 13 residues long. Germline CDR1 is SGDLS and CDR2 is YYNGEE. The chain's CDR3 is CASSAGQVGGYTF. In DNA form, the CDR3 reads TGTGCCAGCAGCGCGGGACAGGTGGGGGGCTACACCTTC.

The CDR3 protein is CASSYGTGFGYTF. CDR3 DNA: TGTGCCAGCAGTTACGGGACAGGGTTTGGCTACACCTTC. The chain recombines TRBV6-5 with TRBJ1-2; 9 bases agree with TRBD1. Germline CDR1 and CDR2: MNHEY and SVGAGI. This CDR3 has 13 residues. J lost 7 bases, V lost 2 bases, and 2 bases had no gene match.

This chain joins TRBV5-4 and TRBJ1-2, with D maybe TRBD1 (5 bases). Looked up from germline, CDR1 is SGHNT and CDR2 is YYREEE (reference sequence). The ends were cut back, 4 bases at V and 5 bases at J, with 15 bases in the middle. The CDR3 is 14 residues long. This chain's CDR3 is CASSPGRGGYGYTF. The CDR3 DNA reads TGTGCCAGCAGCCCCGGTAGGGGAGGGTATGGCTACACCTTC.

The rearrangement links TRBV30 to TRBJ1-3; 7 bases agree with TRBD1. Per germline, CDR1 GTSNPN and CDR2 SVGIG (reference sequence). The CDR3 has 17 residues. The trim removed 0 bases at V and 2 bases at J, leaving 10 bases unmatched. The CDR3 sequence: CAWSVTTRGRAGNTIYF. The CDR3 region has the DNA TGTGCCTGGAGTGTGACTACTAGGGGGCGAGCTGGAAACACCATATATTTT.

The V call is TRBV19, the J call TRBJ1-2, with 7 bases identical to TRBD1. Germline CDR1 is LNHDA and CDR2 is SQIVND (reference sequence). This CDR3 is built from 14 residues. Trimming at V came to 5 bases and at J to 6 bases, leaving 9 bases not matched to a gene. DNA of the CDR3: TGTGCCAGTAGTTTGCCAGACAGGGTACATGGCTACACCTTC. Its translation is CASSLPDRVHGYTF.

This chain uses TRBV2 with TRBJ1-2; D unclear. This CDR3 spans 13 amino acids. CDR1 and CDR2 from the germline V gene are SNHLY and FYNNEI. Between the trimmed V and J ends, which lost 9 bases and 0 bases, there was a span of 11 bases. DNA of the CDR3: TGTGCCAGGACCGGGTCTCCTAACTATGGCTACACCTTC. It codes for CARTGSPNYGYTF.

The chain is built from TRBV5-1 and TRBJ1-1, with 7 nucleotides matching TRBD1. V shed 0 bases, J shed 11 bases, and the junction held 1 base outside the gene matches. Germline CDR1 SGHRS, CDR2 YFSETQ. CDR3 length equals 11 residues. The CDR3 loop is CASSLEGAAFF. CDR3 bases: TGCGCCAGCAGCTTGGAGGGGGCGGCTTTCTTT.

Concerning this clone itself: Within the sample, other DNA sequences also encode this same CDR3. V usage is TRBV18 and J usage is TRBJ1-5, with D unresolved. Germline CDR1 reads KGHSH; CDR2 reads LQKENI. V lost 3 bases, J lost 6 bases, and 9 bases lay in between. The CDR3 is 13 residues long. CDR3 in amino acids: CASSPGSGQPQHF. The CDR3 bases are TGTGCCAGCTCACCTGGGAGCGGTCAGCCCCAGCATTTT. Filled out from reference TRBV18 and TRBJ1-5, the complete variable domain reads NAGVMQNPRHLVRRRGQEARLRCSPMKGHSHVYWYRQLPEEGLKFMVYLQKENIIDESGMPKERFSAEFPKEGPSILRIQQVVRGDSAAYFCASSPGSGQPQHFGDGTRLSIL.